The following is a TCR beta chain sequence with its context. With random hexamers, roughly 0.45 to 1 ug RNA was reverse transcribed. MiXCR, applied by TCRdb to the immunoSEQ multiplex PCR reads, yields one record per CDR3 protein. The table lists under 150,000 distinct CDR3 sequences, 80% to 85% of them singletons. The data originate from a study of CD8 T cells in Susac syndrome. TCR beta sequencing covered blood CD8+ and CD4+ T cells. Negative isolation was applied to CD8+ and CD4+ T cells, and FACS enrichment was applied to TEMRA cells. CDR3 length equals 17 residues. The chain couples TRBV21-1 to TRBJ2-1; the table assigns TRBD2, which was not confirmed against the DNA. TRBV21-1 is classified as a pseudogene. This receptor was taken from a human donor with multiple sclerosis. The material sequenced was CD8+ T cells from PBMCs. The CDR3 spells CASSKSLPSGRIVEQFF. CDR3 nucleotide sequence: TGTGCCAGCAGCAAATCTCTTCCTAGCGGGAGGATAGTTGAGCAGTTCTTC.